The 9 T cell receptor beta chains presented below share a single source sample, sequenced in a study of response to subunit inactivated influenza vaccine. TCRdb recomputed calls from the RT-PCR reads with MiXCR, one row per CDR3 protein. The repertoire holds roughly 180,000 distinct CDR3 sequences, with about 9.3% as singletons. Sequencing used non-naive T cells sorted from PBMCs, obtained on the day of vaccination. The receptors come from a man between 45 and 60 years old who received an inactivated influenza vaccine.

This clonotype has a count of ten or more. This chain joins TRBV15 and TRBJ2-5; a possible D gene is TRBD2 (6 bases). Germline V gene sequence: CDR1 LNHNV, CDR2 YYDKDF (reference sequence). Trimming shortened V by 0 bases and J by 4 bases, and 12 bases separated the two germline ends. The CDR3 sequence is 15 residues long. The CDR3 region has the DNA TGTGCCACCAGCAGAGATCCGGGGGACCTAGAGACCCAGTACTTC. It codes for CATSRDPGDLETQYF.

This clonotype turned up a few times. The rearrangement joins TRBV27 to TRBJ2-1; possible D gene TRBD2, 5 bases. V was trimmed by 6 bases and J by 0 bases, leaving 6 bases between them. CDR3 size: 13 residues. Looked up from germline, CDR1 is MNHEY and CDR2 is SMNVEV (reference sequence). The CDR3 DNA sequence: TGTGCCAGCAGCGGGGACTCCTACAATGAGCAGTTCTTC. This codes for CASSGDSYNEQFF.

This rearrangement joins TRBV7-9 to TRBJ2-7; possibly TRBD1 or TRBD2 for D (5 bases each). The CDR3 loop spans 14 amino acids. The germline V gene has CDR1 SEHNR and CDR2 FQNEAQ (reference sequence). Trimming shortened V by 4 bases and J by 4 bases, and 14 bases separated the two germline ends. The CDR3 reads CASSSGTTVYEQYF. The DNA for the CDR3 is TGTGCCAGCAGCTCCGGGACCACCGTGTACGAGCAGTACTTC.

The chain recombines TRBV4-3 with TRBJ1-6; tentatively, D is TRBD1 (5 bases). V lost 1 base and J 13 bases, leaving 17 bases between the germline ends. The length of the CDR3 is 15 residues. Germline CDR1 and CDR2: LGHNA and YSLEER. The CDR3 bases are TGCGCCAGCAGCCAAGCTGAGCGGCATGGGGCCCCCCTCCACTTT. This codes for CASSQAERHGAPLHF.

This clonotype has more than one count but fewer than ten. This CDR3 reads CASRGGTYNEQFF. CDR3 bases: TGTGCCAGCAGGGGAGGTACCTACAATGAGCAGTTCTTC. The rearrangement uses TRBV27 and TRBJ2-1, with a weak D call TRBD2 (6 bases). The V end was cut by 6 bases, the J end by 2 bases, with 8 bases between. This CDR3 comprises 13 residues. Germline V lookup: CDR1 MNHEY, CDR2 SMNVEV (reference sequence).

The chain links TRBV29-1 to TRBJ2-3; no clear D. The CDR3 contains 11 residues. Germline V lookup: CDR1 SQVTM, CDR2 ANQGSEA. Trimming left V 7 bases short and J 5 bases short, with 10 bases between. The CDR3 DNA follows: TGCAGCGCCGTCTCCGGAGATACGCAGTATTTT. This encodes CSAVSGDTQYF.

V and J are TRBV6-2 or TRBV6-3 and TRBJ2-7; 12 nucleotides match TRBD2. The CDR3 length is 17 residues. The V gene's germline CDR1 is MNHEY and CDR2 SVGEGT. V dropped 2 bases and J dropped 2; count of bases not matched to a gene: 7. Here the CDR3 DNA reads TGTGCCAGCAGTTACCCCTTACTAGCGGGAGGCGCCTACGAGCAGTACTTC. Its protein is CASSYPLLAGGAYEQYF.

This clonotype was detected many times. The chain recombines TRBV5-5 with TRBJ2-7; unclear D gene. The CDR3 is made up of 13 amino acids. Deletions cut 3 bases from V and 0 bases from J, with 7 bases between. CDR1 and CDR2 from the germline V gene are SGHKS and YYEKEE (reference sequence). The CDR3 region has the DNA TGTGCCAGCAGCTCCCAGAGCTCCTACGAGCAGTACTTC. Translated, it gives CASSSQSSYEQYF.

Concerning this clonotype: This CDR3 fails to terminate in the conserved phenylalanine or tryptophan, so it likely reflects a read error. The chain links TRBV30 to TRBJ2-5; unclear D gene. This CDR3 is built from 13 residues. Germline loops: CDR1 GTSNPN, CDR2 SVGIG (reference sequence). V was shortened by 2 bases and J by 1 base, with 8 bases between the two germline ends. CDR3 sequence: CAWSRQIQETQYL. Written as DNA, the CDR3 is TGTGCCTGGAGTCGGCAGATCCAAGAGACCCAGTACCTC.